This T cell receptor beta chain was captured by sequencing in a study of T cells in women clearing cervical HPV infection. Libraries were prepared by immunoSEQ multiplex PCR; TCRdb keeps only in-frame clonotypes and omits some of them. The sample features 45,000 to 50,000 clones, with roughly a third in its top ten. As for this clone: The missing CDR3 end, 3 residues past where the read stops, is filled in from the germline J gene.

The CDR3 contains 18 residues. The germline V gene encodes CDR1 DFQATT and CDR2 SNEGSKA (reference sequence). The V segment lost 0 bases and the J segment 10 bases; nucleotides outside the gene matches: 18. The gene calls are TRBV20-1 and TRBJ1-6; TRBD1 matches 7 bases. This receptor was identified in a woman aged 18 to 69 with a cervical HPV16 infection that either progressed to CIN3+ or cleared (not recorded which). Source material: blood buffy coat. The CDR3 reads CSARDHMGQTGGGSPLHF. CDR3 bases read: TGCAGTGCTAGAGACCACATGGGACAGACGGGAGGAGGATCACCC.